The 23 T cell receptor beta chains listed next were all sequenced from one sample in a study of blood T cell repertoires in COVID-19. The method was immunoSEQ multiplex PCR; TCRdb's version includes in-frame clones alone and lacks a portion of them. The sample records roughly 85,000 clones, 86% being singletons. Sequencing was done on a sample of peripheral blood. These receptors came from a man in his forties or fifties with active or convalescent COVID-19.

The chain has TRBV5-5 and TRBJ1-4, with 7 bases aligning to TRBD1. V lost 5 bases, J lost 5 bases, and 9 bases stayed unmatched. CDR1 SGHKS and CDR2 YYEKEE come from the germline V gene (reference sequence). CDR3 length: 15 amino acids. CDR3 in DNA: TGTGCCAGCAGGCCTACAGGGGCCTCCAATGAAAAACTGTTTTTT. Its protein product is CASRPTGASNEKLFF.

This rearrangement joins TRBV9 to TRBJ2-5; TRBD1 matches 8 bases. V was clipped by 4 bases and J by 5 bases; unmatched bases: 4. Per germline, CDR1 SGDLS and CDR2 YYNGEE. This CDR3 has 13 amino acids. The CDR3 DNA sequence: TGTGCCAGCAGCAAGGACAGGGTGGAGACCCAGTACTTC. As protein: CASSKDRVETQYF.

V is TRBV6-1 and J is TRBJ2-5, with D possibly being TRBD1 (5 bases). The V and J ends lost 4 bases and 5 bases respectively, with 20 bases between them. Germline V lookup: CDR1 MNHNS, CDR2 SASEGT. The CDR3 consists of 16 residues. CDR3 sequence reads: CASSVSGRVEGETQYF. The CDR3 nucleotides are TGTGCCAGCAGTGTTTCCGGCAGGGTCGAAGGGGAGACCCAGTACTTC.

The V gene is TRBV18, the J gene TRBJ1-4, with 9 bases fitting TRBD1. The CDR3 loop spans 16 amino acids. CDR1 and CDR2 (germline): KGHSH, LQKENI. The trim removed 5 bases at V and 3 bases at J, leaving 7 bases unmatched. This CDR3 is CASSSGQGVANEKLFF. CDR3 coding DNA: TGTGCCAGCTCATCGGGACAGGGCGTGGCTAATGAAAAACTGTTTTTT.

The V gene is TRBV6-1, the J gene TRBJ2-7; no reliable D call. Germline V gene data show CDR1 as MNHNS and CDR2 as SASEGT. Trimming removed 2 bases from V and 8 bases from J, with 7 bases in between. This CDR3 comprises 11 residues. The DNA for the CDR3 is TGTGCCAGCAGTGAAACCTGGCAGCAGTACTTC. This sequence encodes CASSETWQQYF.

In DNA form, the CDR3 reads TGTGCCAGCAGCGTAGGCAGGGGGTTAACCGGGGAGCTGTTTTTT. Residues: CASSVGRGLTGELFF. The V and J genes are TRBV9 and TRBJ2-2, with 7 bases matching TRBD1. The length of the CDR3 is 15 residues. Germline V gene sequence: CDR1 SGDLS, CDR2 YYNGEE. J lost 5 bases, V lost 0 bases, and 4 bases had no gene match.

The rearrangement joins TRBV14 to TRBJ2-3, with 7 positions matching TRBD2. The CDR3 sequence is 15 residues long. V was clipped by 2 bases and J by 1 base; unmatched bases: 3. Per the germline V gene, CDR1 is SGHDN and CDR2 is FVKESK. CDR3 residues: CASSQRGGGTDTQYF. The CDR3 coding sequence is TGTGCCAGCAGCCAAAGGGGAGGGGGCACAGATACGCAGTATTTT.

The J gene is TRBJ1-2, the V gene TRBV29-1; a possible D gene is TRBD1 (6 bases). Germline CDR1 reads SQVTM; CDR2 reads ANQGSEA. Deletions cut 7 bases from V and 6 bases from J, with 18 bases between. The CDR3 spans 13 residues. The DNA for the CDR3 is TGCAGCGCCAATAAGGGGGAGGGGAATGGCTACACCTTC. Translation: CSANKGEGNGYTF. The full variable domain, its missing parts supplied by reference TRBV29-1 and TRBJ1-2, is SAVISQKPSRDICQRGTSLTIQCQVDSQVTMMFWYRQQPGQSLTLIATANQGSEATYESGFVIDKFPISRPNLTFSTLTVSNMSPEDSSIYLCSANKGEGNGYTFGSGTRLTVV.

In DNA, the CDR3 is TGCAGCGTTGAAGGACAGGGGGGTGACAATGAGCAGTTCTTC. Translation: CSVEGQGGDNEQFF. The chain employs TRBV29-1 and TRBJ2-1, with 9 bases fitting TRBD1. Germline V CDR1 and CDR2: SQVTM, ANQGSEA. The CDR3 is 14 residues long. The trim removed 1 base at V and 5 bases at J, leaving 3 bases unmatched.

V is TRBV15 and J is TRBJ2-3; D not resolved. V shed 9 bases and J shed 2 bases, with 12 bases lying between them. Germline V CDR1 and CDR2: LNHNV, YYDKDF (reference sequence). This CDR3 is 13 amino acids long. CDR3 DNA: TGTGCCACGCGGCGCGGAGTCACAGATACGCAGTATTTT. This codes for CATRRGVTDTQYF.

The J gene is TRBJ1-5, the V gene TRBV7-2, with D possibly matching TRBD1 (6 bases). The germline V gene encodes CDR1 SGHTA and CDR2 FQGNSA. This CDR3 has 13 amino acids. Trimming left V 5 bases short and J 6 bases short, with 11 bases between. CDR3 sequence reads: CASSPQGGQPQHF. DNA for the CDR3: TGTGCCAGCAGCCCACAGGGCGGTCAGCCCCAGCATTTT.

The chain employs TRBV6-1 and TRBJ1-3, with a weak D call TRBD1 (6 bases). Germline loops: CDR1 MNHNS, CDR2 SASEGT. The CDR3 loop spans 21 amino acids. The V and J ends lost 2 bases and 0 bases respectively, with 26 bases between them. The DNA of the CDR3 is TGTGCCAGCAGTGAACGCTTGTGGACAGCGTTGAGCGCTGACTCTGGAAACACCATATATTTT. It translates to CASSERLWTALSADSGNTIYF.

The chain uses TRBV11-2 and TRBJ2-1, with D perhaps TRBD1 (5 bases). There are 13 residues in the CDR3. CDR1 and CDR2 (germline): SGHAT, FQNNGV. Trimming left V 5 bases short and J 4 bases short, with 9 bases between. CDR3 coding DNA: TGTGCCAGCAGCCTGCGACAGTACAATGAGCAGTTCTTC. Protein product: CASSLRQYNEQFF.

The rearrangement uses TRBV7-2 and TRBJ1-6; 8 bases agree with TRBD1. The CDR3 is made up of 15 amino acids. The J segment lost 9 bases and the V segment lost 6 bases, leaving 10 bases of the junction unmatched. Germline lookup yields CDR1 SGHTA and CDR2 FQGNSA. DNA for the CDR3: TGTGCCAGCAGTCACCGACAGGGGCTAGGTTCACCCCTCCACTTT. Protein: CASSHRQGLGSPLHF.

The table lists this clone with a count of one. The chain employs TRBV6-5 and TRBJ2-3, with TRBD2 identical over 12 bases. The V segment lost 6 bases and the J segment 5 bases; nucleotides outside the gene matches: 6. The germline V gene encodes CDR1 MNHEY and CDR2 SVGAGI. CDR3 length equals 15 residues. CDR3 sequence (DNA): TGTGCCAGCAGGGCTAGCGGGGGGGCCAGAGATACGCAGTATTTT. Protein product: CASRASGGARDTQYF.

This clone was detected once. CDR3 sequence: CASSPREGSYEQYF. In nucleotides, the CDR3 is TGCGCCAGCAGCCCCCGGGAGGGCTCCTACGAGCAGTACTTC. The chain links TRBV4-1 to TRBJ2-7; 8 bases map to TRBD2. The CDR3 totals 14 residues. Germline assignment: CDR1 MGHRA and CDR2 YSYEKL. Losses at the gene ends were 4 bases for V and 0 bases for J; bases not matched to a gene: 2.

The gene calls are TRBV9 and TRBJ1-3; 8 bases map to TRBD1. The germline V gene encodes CDR1 SGDLS and CDR2 YYNGEE. J lost 2 bases, V lost 1 base, and 5 bases had no gene match. This CDR3 comprises 16 residues. The CDR3 loop reads CASSVRQQGAGNTIYF. In DNA form, the CDR3 reads TGTGCCAGCAGCGTACGGCAACAGGGGGCTGGAAACACCATATATTTT.

V is TRBV30 and J is TRBJ1-6, with D unresolved. Germline assignment: CDR1 GTSNPN and CDR2 SVGIG (reference sequence). Deletions cut 4 bases from V and 4 bases from J, with 14 bases between. CDR3 length equals 15 residues. The CDR3 spells CAWKSPGMYNSPLHF. The CDR3 DNA reads as TGTGCCTGGAAAAGCCCCGGGATGTATAATTCACCCCTCCACTTT.

This clone was detected only once. The chain uses TRBV6-2 or TRBV6-3 and TRBJ2-1; the match to TRBD2 covers 14 bases. This CDR3 has 17 residues. Losses at the gene ends were 6 bases for V and 7 bases for J; bases not matched to a gene: 11. Germline CDR1 is MNHEY and CDR2 is SVGEGT. The CDR3 reads CASSPGTSGGLRNEQFF. As DNA, the CDR3 is TGTGCCAGCAGCCCCGGGACTAGCGGGGGTCTTAGGAATGAGCAGTTCTTC.

The rearrangement uses TRBV5-1 and TRBJ2-2; 8 bases are shared with TRBD1. Germline CDR1 is SGHRS and CDR2 is YFSETQ. After removal of 4 bases from V and 2 bases from J, the junction contained 4 bases not matched to a gene. This CDR3 comprises 15 residues. CDR3 DNA sequence: TGCGCCAGCAGCAACGGACAGGGTAACACCGGGGAGCTGTTTTTT. This codes for CASSNGQGNTGELFF.

The gene calls are TRBV3-1 (or the pseudogene TRBV3-2) and TRBJ1-6, with TRBD1 matching 10 bases. This CDR3 is 17 amino acids long. V lost 4 bases, J lost 7 bases, and 10 bases stayed unmatched. From germline, CDR1 is LGHDT and CDR2 YNNKEL (reference sequence). The CDR3: CASSPGTGVSPNSPLHF. The CDR3 DNA follows: TGTGCCAGCAGCCCCGGGACAGGGGTATCCCCCAATTCACCCCTCCACTTT.

The chain has TRBV6-1 and TRBJ2-3; 9 bases are shared with TRBD2. The length of the CDR3 is 16 residues. Germline V lookup: CDR1 MNHNS, CDR2 SASEGT. The V and J ends lost 1 base and 3 bases, in that order; junction bases with no gene match: 5. The CDR3 nucleotides are TGTGCCAGCAGTGAAGGGGCAGCGGGAGGTACAGATACGCAGTATTTT. Translated: CASSEGAAGGTDTQYF.

This sequence joins TRBV7-2 and TRBJ2-2; 8 nucleotides line up with TRBD1. The trim removed 1 base at V and 10 bases at J, leaving 8 bases unmatched. Germline lookup yields CDR1 SGHTA and CDR2 FQGNSA. This CDR3 is 15 amino acids long. The DNA of the CDR3 is TGTGCCAGCAGCTTAGGTCCGACAGGGGTTCAGGAGCTGTTTTTT. It codes for CASSLGPTGVQELFF.